The rows below give T cell receptor beta chains drawn from one sample of a study of circulating CD8 cells and anti-PD-1 response in melanoma. TCRdb re-analysed the reads in MiXCR, keeping a single row per CDR3 protein. The table includes 600 or so distinct CDR3 sequences, around 9.5% detected once. Sequencing was performed on CD8+ T cells from PBMCs, taken at baseline or after one month of anti-PD-1 therapy (not recorded which). The receptor set was obtained from a human donor with melanoma. CDR3s leave out the opening cysteine and the closing phenylalanine or tryptophan. The order of the fields is CDR3 length, V gene, CDR3 protein.

>14|TRBV18
ASPLSGTSITDTQY
>12|TRBV2
ASRADRGPNEQF
>14|TRBV7-2
ASSFLAAGYIREQF
>12|TRBV29-1
SVPSLQGNYGYT
>12|TRBV2
ASSDDRGPSGYT
>12|TRBV24-1
ATSDRGLAETQY
>13|TRBV5-4
ASSLGRDRAYGYT
>13|TRBV16
ASSQSWTGPYEQY
>11|TRBV12-3/TRBV12-4
ASSFEPYYGYT
>14|TRBV27
ASRPTIQGAHEKLF
>12|TRBV19
ATSPTGGIYEQY
>14|TRBV23-1
ASSQSLERDTDTQY
>12|TRBV20-1
SARDSGGNYEQY
>10|TRBV4-1
ASSQDGLEAF
>13|TRBV11-2
ASSLGGRPSEGKF
>9|TRBV2
ASSASDTQY
>12|TRBV11-2
ASTLQGARNEQY
>12|TRBV12-3/TRBV12-4
ASSYRGPNQPQH
>14|TRBV5-5
ASSSLLEGASYEQY
>12|TRBV5-6
ASSLSDSSYEQY
>15|TRBV6-2/TRBV6-3
ASSYSELAGGPHEQF
>13|TRBV10-2
ASSSNWDNSYEQY
>12|TRBV11-2
ASSPGQGNYGYT
>14|TRBV18
ASPPRATGPPDEQF
>14|TRBV9
ASSDGEVATNEKLF
>12|TRBV5-5
ASSLDGYTGELF
>14|TRBV27
ASSLIRGQGNNEAF
>13|TRBV4-1
ASSQEGRATGELF
>12|TRBV9
ASSGDSPNSPLH
>14|TRBV4-1
ASSPAAAGSNYGYT
>12|TRBV2
ASSEEGSAYEQY
>14|TRBV9
ASVLGADSGANVLT
>14|TRBV27
ASSLASGTVSSPLH
>13|TRBV2
ASSAREGGTDTQY
>11|TRBV2
ASSGFGGPEQY
>13|TRBV7-8
ASSPTSGDYYEQY
>16|TRBV5-5
ASSLDSLAGHANYGYT
>13|TRBV7-3
ASRKSGASSNEQF
>16|TRBV5-6
ASSLVRGLGTSQDTQY